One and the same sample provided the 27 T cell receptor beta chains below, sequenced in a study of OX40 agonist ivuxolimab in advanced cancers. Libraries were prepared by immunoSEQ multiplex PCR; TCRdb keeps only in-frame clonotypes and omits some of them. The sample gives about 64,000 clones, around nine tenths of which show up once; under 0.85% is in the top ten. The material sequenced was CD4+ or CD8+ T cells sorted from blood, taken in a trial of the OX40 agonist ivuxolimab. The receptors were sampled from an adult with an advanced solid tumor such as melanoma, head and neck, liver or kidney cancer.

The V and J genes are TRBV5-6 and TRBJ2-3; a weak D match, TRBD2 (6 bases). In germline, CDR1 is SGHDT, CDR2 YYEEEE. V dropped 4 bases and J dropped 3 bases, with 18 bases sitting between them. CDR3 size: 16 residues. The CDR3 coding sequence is TGTGCCAGCAGCGTCAATAGCGGTTTCGGGACAGATACGCAGTATTTT. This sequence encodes CASSVNSGFGTDTQYF.

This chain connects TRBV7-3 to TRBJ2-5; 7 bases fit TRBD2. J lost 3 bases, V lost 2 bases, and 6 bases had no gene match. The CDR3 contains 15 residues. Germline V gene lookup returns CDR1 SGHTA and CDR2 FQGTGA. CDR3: CASSLSGLSKETQYF. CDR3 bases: TGTGCCAGCAGCTTATCGGGACTATCTAAAGAGACCCAGTACTTC. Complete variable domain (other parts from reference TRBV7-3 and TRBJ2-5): GAGVSQTPSNKVTEKGKYVELRCDPISGHTALYWYRQSLGQGPEFLIYFQGTGAADDSGLPNDRFFAVRPEGSVSTLKIQRTERGDSAVYLCASSLSGLSKETQYFGPGTRLLVL.

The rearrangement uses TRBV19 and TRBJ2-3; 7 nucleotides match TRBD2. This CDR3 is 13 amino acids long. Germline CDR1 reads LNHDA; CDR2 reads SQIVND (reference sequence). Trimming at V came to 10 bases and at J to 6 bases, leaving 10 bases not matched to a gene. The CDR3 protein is CATTRTSSDTQYF. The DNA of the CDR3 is TGTGCCACCACTAGGACTAGTTCGGATACGCAGTATTTT.

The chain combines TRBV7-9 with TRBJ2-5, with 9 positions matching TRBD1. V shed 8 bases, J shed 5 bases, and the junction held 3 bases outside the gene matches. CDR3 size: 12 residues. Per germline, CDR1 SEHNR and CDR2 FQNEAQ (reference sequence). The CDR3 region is CASSTGGETQYF. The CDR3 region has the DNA TGTGCCAGCTCGACAGGGGGGGAGACCCAGTACTTC.

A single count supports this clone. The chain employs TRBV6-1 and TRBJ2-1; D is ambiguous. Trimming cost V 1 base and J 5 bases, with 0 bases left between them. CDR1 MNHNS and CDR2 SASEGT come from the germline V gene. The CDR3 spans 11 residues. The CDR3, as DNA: TGTGCCAGCAGTGAAGACAATGAGCAGTTCTTC. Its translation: CASSEDNEQFF.

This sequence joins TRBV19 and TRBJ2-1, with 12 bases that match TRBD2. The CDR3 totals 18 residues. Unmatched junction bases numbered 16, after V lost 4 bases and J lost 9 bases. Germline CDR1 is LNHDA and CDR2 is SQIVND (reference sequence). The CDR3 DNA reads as TGTGCCAGTAGTAAGGAAGGGACTAGCGGGCCCGATGGGGGTGAGCAGTTCTTC. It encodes CASSKEGTSGPDGGEQFF.

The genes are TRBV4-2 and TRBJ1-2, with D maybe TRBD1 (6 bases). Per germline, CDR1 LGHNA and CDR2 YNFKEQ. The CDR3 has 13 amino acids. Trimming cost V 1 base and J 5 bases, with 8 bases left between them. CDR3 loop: CASSQGGQYGYTF. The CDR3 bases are TGTGCCAGCAGCCAAGGGGGGCAGTATGGCTACACCTTC.

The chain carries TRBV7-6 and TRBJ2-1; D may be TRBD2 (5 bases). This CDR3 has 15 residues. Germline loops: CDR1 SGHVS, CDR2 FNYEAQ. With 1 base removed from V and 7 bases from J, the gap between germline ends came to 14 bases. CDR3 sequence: CASSLEVHRGNEQFF. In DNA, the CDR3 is TGTGCCAGCAGCTTAGAGGTGCACAGAGGGAATGAGCAGTTCTTC.

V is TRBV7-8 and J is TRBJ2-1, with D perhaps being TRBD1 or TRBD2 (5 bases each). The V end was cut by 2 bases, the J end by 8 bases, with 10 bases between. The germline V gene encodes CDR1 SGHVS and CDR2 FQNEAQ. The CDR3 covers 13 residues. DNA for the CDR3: TGTGCCAGCAGCTTACAGAGGGGCGATGAGCAGTTCTTC. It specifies CASSLQRGDEQFF.

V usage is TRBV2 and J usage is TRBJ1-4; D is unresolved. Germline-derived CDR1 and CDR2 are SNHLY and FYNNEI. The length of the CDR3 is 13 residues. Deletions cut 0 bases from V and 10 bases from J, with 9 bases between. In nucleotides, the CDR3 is TGTGCCAGCAGTGAAGCTAAGGGTTTAAAACTGTTTTTT. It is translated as CASSEAKGLKLFF.

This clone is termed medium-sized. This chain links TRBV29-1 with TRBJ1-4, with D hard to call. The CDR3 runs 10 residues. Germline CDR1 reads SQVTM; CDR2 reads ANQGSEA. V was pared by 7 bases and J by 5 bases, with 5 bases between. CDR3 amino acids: CSARNEKLFF. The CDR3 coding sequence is TGCAGCGCCCGAAATGAAAAACTGTTTTTT.

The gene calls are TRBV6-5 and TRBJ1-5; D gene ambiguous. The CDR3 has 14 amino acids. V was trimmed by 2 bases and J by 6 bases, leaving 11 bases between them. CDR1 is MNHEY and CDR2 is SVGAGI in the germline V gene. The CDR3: CASSYSEEGQPQHF. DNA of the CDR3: TGTGCCAGCAGTTACAGTGAAGAAGGTCAGCCCCAGCATTTT.

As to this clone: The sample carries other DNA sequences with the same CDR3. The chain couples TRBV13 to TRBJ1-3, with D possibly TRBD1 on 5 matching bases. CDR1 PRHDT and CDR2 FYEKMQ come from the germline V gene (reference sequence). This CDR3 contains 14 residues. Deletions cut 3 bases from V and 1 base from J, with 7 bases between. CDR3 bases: TGTGCCAGCAGCTTTGGGGGATCTGGAAACACCATATATTTT. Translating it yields CASSFGGSGNTIYF.

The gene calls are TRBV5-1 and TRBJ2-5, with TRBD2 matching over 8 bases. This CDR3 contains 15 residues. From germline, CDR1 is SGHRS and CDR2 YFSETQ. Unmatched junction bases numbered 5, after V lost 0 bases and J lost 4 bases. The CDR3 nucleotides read TGCGCCAGCAGCTTGGCGGTAGCGGGATCAGAGACCCAGTACTTC. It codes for CASSLAVAGSETQYF.

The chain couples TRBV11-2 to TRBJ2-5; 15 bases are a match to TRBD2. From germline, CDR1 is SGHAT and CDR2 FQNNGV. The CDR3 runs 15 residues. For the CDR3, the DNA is TGTGCTGTGGGACTAGCGGGGGGTGAGCAAGAGACCCAGTACTTC. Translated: CAVGLAGGEQETQYF.

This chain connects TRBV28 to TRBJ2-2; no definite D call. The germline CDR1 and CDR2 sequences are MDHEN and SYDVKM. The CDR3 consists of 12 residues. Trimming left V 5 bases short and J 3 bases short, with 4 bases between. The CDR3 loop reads CASSLDTGELFF. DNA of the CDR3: TGTGCCAGCAGTCTGGACACCGGGGAGCTGTTTTTT.

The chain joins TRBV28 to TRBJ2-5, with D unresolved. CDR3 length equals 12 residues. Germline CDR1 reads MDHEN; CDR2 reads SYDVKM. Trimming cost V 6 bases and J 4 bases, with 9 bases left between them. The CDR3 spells CASRPQLETQYF. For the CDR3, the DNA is TGTGCCAGCAGGCCCCAACTAGAGACCCAGTACTTC.

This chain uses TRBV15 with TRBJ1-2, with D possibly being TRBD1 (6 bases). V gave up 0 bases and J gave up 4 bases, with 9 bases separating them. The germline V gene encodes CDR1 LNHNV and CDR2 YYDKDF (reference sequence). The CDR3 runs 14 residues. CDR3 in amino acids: CATSRDTGPYGYTF. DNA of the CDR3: TGTGCCACCAGCAGAGATACAGGGCCCTATGGCTACACCTTC.

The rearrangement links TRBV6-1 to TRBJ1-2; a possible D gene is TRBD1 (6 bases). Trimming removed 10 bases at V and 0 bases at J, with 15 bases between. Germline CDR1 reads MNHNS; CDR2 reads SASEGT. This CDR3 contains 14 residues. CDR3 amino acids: CAIVAGDANYGYTF. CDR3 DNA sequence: TGTGCCATCGTCGCAGGGGATGCTAACTATGGCTACACCTTC.

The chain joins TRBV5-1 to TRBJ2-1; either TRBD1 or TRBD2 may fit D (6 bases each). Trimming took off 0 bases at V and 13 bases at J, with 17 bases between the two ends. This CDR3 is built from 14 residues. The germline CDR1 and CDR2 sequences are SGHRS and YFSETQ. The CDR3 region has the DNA TGCGCCAGCAGCTTGGGAGGGGGGAAAGAGCGACAGTTCTTC. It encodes CASSLGGGKERQFF.

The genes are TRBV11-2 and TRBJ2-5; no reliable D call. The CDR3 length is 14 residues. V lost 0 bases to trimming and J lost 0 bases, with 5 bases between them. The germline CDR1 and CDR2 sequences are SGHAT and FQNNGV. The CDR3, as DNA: TGTGCCAGCAGCTTAGAGCAGTACCAAGAGACCCAGTACTTC. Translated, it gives CASSLEQYQETQYF.

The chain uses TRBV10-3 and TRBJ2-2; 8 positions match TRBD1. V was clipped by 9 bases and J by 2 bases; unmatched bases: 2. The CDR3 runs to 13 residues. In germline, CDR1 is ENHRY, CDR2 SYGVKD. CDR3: CAIGQGNTGELFF. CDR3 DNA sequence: TGTGCCATAGGACAGGGAAACACCGGGGAGCTGTTTTTT.

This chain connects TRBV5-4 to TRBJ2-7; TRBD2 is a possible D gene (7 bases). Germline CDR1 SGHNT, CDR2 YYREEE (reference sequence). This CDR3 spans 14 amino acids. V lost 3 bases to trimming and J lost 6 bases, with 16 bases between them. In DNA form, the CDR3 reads TGTGCCAGCAGCTCGGAGGGGGGGTTGTCCGAGCAGTACTTC. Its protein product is CASSSEGGLSEQYF. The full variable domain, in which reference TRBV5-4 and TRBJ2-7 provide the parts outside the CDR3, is ETGVTQSPTHLIKTRGQQVTLRCSSQSGHNTVSWYQQALGQGPQFIFQYYREEENGRGNFPPRFSGLQFPNYSSELNVNALELDDSALYLCASSSEGGLSEQYFGPGTRLTVT.

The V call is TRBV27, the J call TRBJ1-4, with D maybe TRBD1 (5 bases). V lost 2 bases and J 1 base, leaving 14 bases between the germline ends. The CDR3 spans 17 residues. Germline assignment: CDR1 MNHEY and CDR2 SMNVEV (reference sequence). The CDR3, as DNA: TGTGCCAGCAGTTTAAGGGGTTGGGAAAGAACTAATGAAAAACTGTTTTTT. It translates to CASSLRGWERTNEKLFF.

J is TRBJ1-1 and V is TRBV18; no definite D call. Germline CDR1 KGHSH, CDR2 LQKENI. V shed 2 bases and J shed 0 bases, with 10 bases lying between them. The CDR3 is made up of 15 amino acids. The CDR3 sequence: CASSPGTGMNTEAFF. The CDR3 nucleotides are TGTGCCAGCTCACCAGGAACGGGGATGAACACTGAAGCTTTCTTT.

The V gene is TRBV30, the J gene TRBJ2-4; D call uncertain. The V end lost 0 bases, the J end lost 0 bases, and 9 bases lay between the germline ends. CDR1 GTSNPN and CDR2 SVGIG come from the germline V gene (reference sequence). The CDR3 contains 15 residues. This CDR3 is CAWSVRTSAKNIQYF. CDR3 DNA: TGTGCCTGGAGTGTACGGACCTCAGCCAAAAACATTCAGTACTTC. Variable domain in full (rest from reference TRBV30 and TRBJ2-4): SQTIHQWPATLVQPVGSPLSLECTVEGTSNPNLYWYRQAAGRGLQLLFYSVGIGQISSEVPQNLSASRPQDRQFILSSKKLLLSDSGFYLCAWSVRTSAKNIQYFGAGTRLSVL.

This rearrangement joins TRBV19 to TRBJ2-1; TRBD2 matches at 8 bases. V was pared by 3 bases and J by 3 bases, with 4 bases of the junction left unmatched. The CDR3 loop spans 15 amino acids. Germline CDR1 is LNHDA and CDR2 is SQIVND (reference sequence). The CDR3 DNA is TGTGCCAGTAGTATGGGTAGCGGGAACTACAATGAGCAGTTCTTC. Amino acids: CASSMGSGNYNEQFF.